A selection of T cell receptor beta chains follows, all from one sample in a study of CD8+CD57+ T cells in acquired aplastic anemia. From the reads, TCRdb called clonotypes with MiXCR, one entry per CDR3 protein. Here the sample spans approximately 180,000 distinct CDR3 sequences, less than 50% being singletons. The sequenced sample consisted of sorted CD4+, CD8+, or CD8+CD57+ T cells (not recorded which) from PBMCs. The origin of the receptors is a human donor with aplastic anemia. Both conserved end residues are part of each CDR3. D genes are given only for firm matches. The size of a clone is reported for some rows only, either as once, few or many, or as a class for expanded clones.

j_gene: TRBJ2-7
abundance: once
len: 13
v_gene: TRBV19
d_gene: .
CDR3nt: TGTGCCAGTAGTATTGGGAGCAACTACGAGCAGTACTTC
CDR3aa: CASSIGSNYEQYF

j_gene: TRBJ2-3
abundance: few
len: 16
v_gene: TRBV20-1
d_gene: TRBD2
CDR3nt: TGCAGTGCTAGGGACCTAGCGGGAGAGTGGGCAGATACGCAGTATTTT
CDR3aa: CSARDLAGEWADTQYF

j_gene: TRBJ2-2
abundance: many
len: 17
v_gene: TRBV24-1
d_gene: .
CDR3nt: TGTGCCACCAGTGATTTGCCCCCGGGGTCGAACACCGGGGAGCTGTTTTTT
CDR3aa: CATSDLPPGSNTGELFF

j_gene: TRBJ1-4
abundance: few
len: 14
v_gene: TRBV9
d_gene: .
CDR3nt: TGTGCCAGCAGCCCCCAGATAGGCAATGAAAAACTGTTTTTT
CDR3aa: CASSPQIGNEKLFF

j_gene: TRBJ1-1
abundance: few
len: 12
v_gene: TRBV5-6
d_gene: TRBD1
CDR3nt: TGTGCCAGCAGCTACCGGGACAGTGAAGCTTTCTTT
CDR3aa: CASSYRDSEAFF

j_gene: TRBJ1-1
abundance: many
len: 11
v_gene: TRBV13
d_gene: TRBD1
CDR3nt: TGTGCCAGCAGCTCGCGACAGGGCCCGGTATTT
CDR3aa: CASSSRQGPVF

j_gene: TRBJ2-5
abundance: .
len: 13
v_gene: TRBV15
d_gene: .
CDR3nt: TGTGCCACCAGCAGAGAAGTGGGAGAGACCCAGTACTTC
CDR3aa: CATSREVGETQYF

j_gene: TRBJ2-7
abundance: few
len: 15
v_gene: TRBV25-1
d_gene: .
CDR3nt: TGTGCCAGCAGTGAATCTGGGTCTAGCTCCTACGAGCAGTACTTC
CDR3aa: CASSESGSSSYEQYF

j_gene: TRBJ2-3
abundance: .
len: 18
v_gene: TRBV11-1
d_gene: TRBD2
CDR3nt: TGTGCCAGCAGCCCTACGCCCATTCTAGCGGGGATGGGAGATACGCAGTATTTT
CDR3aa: CASSPTPILAGMGDTQYF

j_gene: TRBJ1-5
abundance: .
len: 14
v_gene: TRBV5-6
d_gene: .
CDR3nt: TGTGCCAGCAGCTTGGGCCAGGGCACAGATACGCAGCATTTT
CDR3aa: CASSLGQGTDTQHF

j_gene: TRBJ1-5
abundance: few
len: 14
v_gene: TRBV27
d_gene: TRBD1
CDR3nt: TGTGCCAGCAGTTCCGGGGACAGTAGGCTGCCCCAGCATTTT
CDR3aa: CASSSGDSRLPQHF

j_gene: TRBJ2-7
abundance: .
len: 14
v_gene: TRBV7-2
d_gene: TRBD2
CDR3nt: TGTGCCAGCAGCTCCGGACTAGCCACCTACGAGCAGTACTTC
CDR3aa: CASSSGLATYEQYF

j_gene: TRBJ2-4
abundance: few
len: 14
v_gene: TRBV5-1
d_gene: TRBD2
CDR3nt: TGCGCCAGCAGCTCTTCCGGGGGGGAAAACATTCAGTACTTC
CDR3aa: CASSSSGGENIQYF

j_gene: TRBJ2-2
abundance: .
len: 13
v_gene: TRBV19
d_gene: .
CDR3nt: TGCGCCAGTCGAGGGGGGACTCACGGGGAGCTGTTTTTT
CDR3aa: CASRGGTHGELFF

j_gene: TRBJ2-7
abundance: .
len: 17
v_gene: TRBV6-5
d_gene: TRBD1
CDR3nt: TGTGCCAGCAGTTTGTCCGCCGGGACAGGGGAGAGAGACGAGCAGTACTTC
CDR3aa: CASSLSAGTGERDEQYF

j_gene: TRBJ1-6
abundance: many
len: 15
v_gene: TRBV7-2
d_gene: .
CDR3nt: TGTGCCAGCACCGGGAGGGGCAGCCCTAATTCACCCCTCCACTTT
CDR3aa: CASTGRGSPNSPLHF

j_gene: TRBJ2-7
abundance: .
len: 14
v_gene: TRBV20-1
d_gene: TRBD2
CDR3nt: TGCAGTGGTGAGGGACTAGCGAGCTCCTACGAGCAGTACTTC
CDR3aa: CSGEGLASSYEQYF

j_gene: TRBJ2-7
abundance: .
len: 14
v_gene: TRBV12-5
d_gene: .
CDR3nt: TGTGCTAGTGGTTTAGCACAGATGGCCTACGAGCAGTACTTC
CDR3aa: CASGLAQMAYEQYF

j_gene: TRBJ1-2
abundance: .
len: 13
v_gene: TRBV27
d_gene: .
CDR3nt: TGTGCCAGCAGTTTATCGGACGGCTATGGCTACACCTTC
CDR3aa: CASSLSDGYGYTF

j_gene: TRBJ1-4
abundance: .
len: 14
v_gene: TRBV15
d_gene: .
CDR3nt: TGTGCCACCAGCAAGGGGGTAGAGGGTGAAAAACTGTTTTTT
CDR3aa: CATSKGVEGEKLFF

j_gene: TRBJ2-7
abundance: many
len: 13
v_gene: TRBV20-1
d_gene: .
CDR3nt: TGCAGTGCTAGAGTCCCCCGACGGGACGAGCAGTACTTC
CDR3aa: CSARVPRRDEQYF

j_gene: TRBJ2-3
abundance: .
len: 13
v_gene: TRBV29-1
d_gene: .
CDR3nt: TGCAGCGTTGTAGCGGTTAGCACAGATACGCAGTATTTT
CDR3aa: CSVVAVSTDTQYF

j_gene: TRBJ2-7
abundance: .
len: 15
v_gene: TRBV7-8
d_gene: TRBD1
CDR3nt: TGTGCCAGTAGTATTGAGACAGGGGTTTTCTCCGAGCAGTACTTC
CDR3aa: CASSIETGVFSEQYF

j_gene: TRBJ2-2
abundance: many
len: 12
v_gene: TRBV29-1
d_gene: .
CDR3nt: TGCAGCGTTGAAAAGGGGCGCGGGGAGCTGTTTTTT
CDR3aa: CSVEKGRGELFF

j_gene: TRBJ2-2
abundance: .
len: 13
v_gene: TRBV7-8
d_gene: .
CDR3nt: TGTGCCAGCAGCTTAAAACGGGACGGGGAGCTGTTTTTT
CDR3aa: CASSLKRDGELFF

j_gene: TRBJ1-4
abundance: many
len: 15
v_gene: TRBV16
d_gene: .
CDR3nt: TGTGCCAGCAGCCAAAACACCGGGCCCAATGAAAAACTGTTTTTT
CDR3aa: CASSQNTGPNEKLFF

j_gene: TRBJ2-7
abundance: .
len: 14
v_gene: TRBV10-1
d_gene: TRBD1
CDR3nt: TGCGCCAGCAGTGCCGGGACAGGGTACAACGAGCAGTACTTC
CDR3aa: CASSAGTGYNEQYF

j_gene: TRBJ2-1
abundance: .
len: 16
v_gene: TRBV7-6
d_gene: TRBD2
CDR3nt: TGTGCCAGCAGCGTAGTGCAGCGGGGGGGCTGGAATGAGCAGTTCTTC
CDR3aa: CASSVVQRGGWNEQFF

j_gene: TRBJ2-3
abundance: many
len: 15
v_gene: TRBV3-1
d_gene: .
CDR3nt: TGTGCCAGCAGCCATGAGGGGGGGCGCGTAGATACGCAGTATTTT
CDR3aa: CASSHEGGRVDTQYF

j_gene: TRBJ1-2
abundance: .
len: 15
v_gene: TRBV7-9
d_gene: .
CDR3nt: TGTGCCAGCAGCCCCTCCCAGGGTGGGAACTATGGCTACACCTTC
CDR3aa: CASSPSQGGNYGYTF

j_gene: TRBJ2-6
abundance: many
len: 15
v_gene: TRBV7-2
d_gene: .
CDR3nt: TGTGCCAGCAGCACCGGCGGCTCTGGGGCCAACGTCCTGACTTTC
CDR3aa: CASSTGGSGANVLTF

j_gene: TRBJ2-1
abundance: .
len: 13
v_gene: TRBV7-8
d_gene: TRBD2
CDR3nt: TGTGCCAGTGGACTAGCGTACTACAATGAGCAGTTCTTC
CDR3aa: CASGLAYYNEQFF

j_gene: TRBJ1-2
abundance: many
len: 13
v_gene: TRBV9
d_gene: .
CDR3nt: TGTGCCAGCAGCGTAATTCAGGGTACCGGCTACACCTTC
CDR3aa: CASSVIQGTGYTF

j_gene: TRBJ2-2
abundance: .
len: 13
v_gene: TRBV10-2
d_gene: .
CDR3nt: TGCGCCAGCAGATACACCAACACCGGGGAGCTGTTTTTT
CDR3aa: CASRYTNTGELFF

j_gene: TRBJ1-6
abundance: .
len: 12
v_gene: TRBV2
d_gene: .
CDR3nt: TGTGCCAGTGGGGAGGCGTCTTCACCCCTCCACTTT
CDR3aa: CASGEASSPLHF

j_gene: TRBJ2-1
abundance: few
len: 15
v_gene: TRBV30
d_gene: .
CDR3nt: TGTGCCTGGAGTGTACCCCCGAGCTCCTACAATGAGCAGTTCTTC
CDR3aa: CAWSVPPSSYNEQFF

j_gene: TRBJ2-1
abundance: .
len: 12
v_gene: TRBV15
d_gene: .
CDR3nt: TGTGCCACCAGCAGAGGGAACAATGAGCAGTTCTTC
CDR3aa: CATSRGNNEQFF

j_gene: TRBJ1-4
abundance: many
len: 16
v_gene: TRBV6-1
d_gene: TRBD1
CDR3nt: TGTGCCAGCAGGCTACAGGGGGCTAGCACTAATGAAAAACTGTTTTTT
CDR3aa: CASRLQGASTNEKLFF

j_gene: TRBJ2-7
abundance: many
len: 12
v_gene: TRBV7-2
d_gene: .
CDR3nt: TGTGCCAGCAGCTCCTATAGCGGCGAGCAGTACTTC
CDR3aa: CASSSYSGEQYF

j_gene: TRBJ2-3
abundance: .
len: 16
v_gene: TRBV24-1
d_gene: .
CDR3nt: TGTGCCACCAGTGATACCCAGGGATACGACACAGATACGCAGTATTTT
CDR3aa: CATSDTQGYDTDTQYF

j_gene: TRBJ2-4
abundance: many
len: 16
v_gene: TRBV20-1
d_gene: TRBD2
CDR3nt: TGCAGTGCTGGGACCAGGACTAGCGGCGACAAAAACATTCAGTACTTC
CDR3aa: CSAGTRTSGDKNIQYF

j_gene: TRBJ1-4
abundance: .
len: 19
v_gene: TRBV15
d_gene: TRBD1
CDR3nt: TGTGCCACCATAAGGAGCCGGGACAGGGGGCGTTTAGCTAATGAAAAACTGTTTTTT
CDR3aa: CATIRSRDRGRLANEKLFF

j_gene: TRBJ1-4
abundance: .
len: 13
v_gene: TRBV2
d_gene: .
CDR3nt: TGTGCCAGCAGTAGTCGGGAAGGCGAAAAACTGTTTTTT
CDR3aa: CASSSREGEKLFF

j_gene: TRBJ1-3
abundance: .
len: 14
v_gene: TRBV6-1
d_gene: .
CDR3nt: TGTGCCAGCAGTGAGGCACCCTCTGGAAACACCATATATTTT
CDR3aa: CASSEAPSGNTIYF

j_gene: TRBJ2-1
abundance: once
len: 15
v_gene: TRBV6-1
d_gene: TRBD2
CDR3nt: TGTGCCAGCAGTGGGTGGACTAGCGGCTACAATGAGCAGTTCTTC
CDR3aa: CASSGWTSGYNEQFF

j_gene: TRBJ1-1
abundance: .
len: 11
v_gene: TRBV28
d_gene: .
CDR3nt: TGTGCCAGCGGGGGGTGGACTGAAGCTTTCTTT
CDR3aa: CASGGWTEAFF

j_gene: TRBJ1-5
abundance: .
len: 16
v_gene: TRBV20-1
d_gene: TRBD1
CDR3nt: TGCAGTGCTAGCGTCCAGGGGGCAACCCTTAATCAGCCCCAGCATTTT
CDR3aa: CSASVQGATLNQPQHF

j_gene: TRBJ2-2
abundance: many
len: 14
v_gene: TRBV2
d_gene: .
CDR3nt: TGTGCCATCGCGACCGGGACTTACACCGGGGAGCTGTTTTTT
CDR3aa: CAIATGTYTGELFF

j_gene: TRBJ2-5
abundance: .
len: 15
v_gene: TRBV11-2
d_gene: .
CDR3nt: TGTGCCAGCAGCTTACGTCGGTTTGAAGCGGAGACCCAGTACTTC
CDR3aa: CASSLRRFEAETQYF

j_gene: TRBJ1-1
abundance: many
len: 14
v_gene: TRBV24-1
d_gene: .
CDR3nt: TGTGCCACCAGTGGCACCAAGGGACCCGTGAGGGCTTTCTTT
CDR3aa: CATSGTKGPVRAFF

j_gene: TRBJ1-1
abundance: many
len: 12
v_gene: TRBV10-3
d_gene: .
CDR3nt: TGTGCCATCAGTCCCTTGGGGACTGAAGCTTTCTTT
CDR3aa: CAISPLGTEAFF

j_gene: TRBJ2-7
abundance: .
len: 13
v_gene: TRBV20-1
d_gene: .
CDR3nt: TGCAGTGCTAGAGGGGAGAGCTCCTACGAGCAGTACTTC
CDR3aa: CSARGESSYEQYF

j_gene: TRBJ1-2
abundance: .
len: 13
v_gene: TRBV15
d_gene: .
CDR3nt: TGTGCCACCAGCAGTCCTATCGGGGGTGGCTACACCTTC
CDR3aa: CATSSPIGGGYTF

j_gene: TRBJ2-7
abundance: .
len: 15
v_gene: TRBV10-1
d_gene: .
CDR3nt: TGCGCCAGCAGTGAGTCGGGAATCTCAGCCTACGAGCAGTACTTC
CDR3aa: CASSESGISAYEQYF

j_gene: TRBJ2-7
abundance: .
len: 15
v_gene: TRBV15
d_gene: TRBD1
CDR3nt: TGTGCCACCAGCCTGACCGGGACAGGGGCCAACGAGCAGTACTTC
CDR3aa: CATSLTGTGANEQYF

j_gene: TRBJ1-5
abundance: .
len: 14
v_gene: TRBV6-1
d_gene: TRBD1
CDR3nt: TGTGCCAGCACCAGCGCACAGGGGGATCAGCCCCAGCATTTT
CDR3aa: CASTSAQGDQPQHF

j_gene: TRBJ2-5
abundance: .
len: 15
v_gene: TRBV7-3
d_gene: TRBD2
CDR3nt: TGTGCCAGCAGCACCTCCGGGACTAGCGAAGAGACCCAGTACTTC
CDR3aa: CASSTSGTSEETQYF

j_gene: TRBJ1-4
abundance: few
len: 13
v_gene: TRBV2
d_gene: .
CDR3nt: TGTGCCAGCGCATGGCAGAACAATGAAAAACTGTTTTTT
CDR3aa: CASAWQNNEKLFF

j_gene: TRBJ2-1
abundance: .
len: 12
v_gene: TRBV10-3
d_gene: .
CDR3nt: TGTGCTGGCAAGCACTCCTACAATGAGCAGTTCTTC
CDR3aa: CAGKHSYNEQFF